This paragraph covers one T cell receptor (beta chain) sequence. The data belong to a study of OX40 agonist ivuxolimab in advanced cancers. Study details: Ivuxolimab, an antibody acting as an agonist of OX40 (CD134), was used to treat patients.

The method was immunoSEQ multiplex PCR; TCRdb's version includes in-frame clones alone and lacks a portion of them. The repertoire holds roughly 36,000 clones, with approximately 89% as singletons. This CDR3 has 16 residues. Germline-derived CDR1 and CDR2 are SGHRS and YFSETQ. The trim removed 4 bases at V and 8 bases at J, leaving 10 bases unmatched. This receptor was obtained from an adult with an advanced solid tumor such as melanoma, head and neck, liver or kidney cancer. Material: CD4+ or CD8+ T cells sorted from blood, obtained in a trial of the OX40 agonist ivuxolimab. The J gene is TRBJ2-1, the V gene TRBV5-1; 12 bases line up with TRBD2. For the CDR3, the DNA is TGCGCCAGCAGCCGGGAGGCTAGCGGGAGGGCCGATGAGCAGTTCTTC. This translates into CASSREASGRADEQFF.